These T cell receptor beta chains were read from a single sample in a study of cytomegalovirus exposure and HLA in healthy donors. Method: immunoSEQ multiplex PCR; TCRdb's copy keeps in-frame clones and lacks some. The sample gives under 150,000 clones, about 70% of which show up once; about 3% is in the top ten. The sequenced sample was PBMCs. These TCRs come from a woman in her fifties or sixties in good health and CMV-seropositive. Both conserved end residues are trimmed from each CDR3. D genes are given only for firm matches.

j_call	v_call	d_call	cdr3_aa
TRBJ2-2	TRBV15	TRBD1	ATSRDRGRPGELF
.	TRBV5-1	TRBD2	ASSPRTSGGSYEQY
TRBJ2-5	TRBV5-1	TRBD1	ASSWGQGLETQY
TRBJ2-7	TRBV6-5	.	ASSLRRPGEQY
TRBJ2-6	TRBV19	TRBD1	ASSTGQGSSGANVLT
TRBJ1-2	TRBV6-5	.	ASSYAGYIGYT
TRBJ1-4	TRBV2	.	ANQAGGEKLF
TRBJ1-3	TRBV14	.	ASSQDLPGSGNTIY
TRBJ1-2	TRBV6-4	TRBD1	ASMDRGNYGYT
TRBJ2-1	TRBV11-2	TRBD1	ASSSPGQGSYNEQF
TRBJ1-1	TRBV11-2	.	ASSFITDREAF
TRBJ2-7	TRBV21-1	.	ASSLRPASEAYEQY
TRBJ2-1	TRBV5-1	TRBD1	ASSLVPGGLSYNEQF
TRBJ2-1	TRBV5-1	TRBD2	ASSALAGGGNEQF
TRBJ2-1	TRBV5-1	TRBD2	ASSLMPSGGQYNEQF
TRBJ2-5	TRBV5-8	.	ASSLEGPSQETQY
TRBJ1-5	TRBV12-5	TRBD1	ASGSGQGGPQPQH
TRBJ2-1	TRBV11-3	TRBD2	ASRRLAGGDNEQF
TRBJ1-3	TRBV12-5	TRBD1	ASGLGQGGNTIY
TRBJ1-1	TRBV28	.	ASSLSLRARGEAF
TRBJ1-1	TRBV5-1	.	ASSQDIYEAF
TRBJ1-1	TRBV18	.	ASSPNPGLDTEAF
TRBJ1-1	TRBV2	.	ASSAQGPNTEAF
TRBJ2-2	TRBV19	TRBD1	ASRGQGPGELF
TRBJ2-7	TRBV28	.	ASSEVAEQY
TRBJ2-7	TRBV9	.	ASSVGGSLYEQY
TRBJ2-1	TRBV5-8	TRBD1	ASSSFPGQGGLYNEQF
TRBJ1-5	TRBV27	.	ASSPLGAGNQPQH
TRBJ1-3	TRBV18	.	ASSPTQAGTGNTIY
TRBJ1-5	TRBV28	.	ASSLPDRNQPQH
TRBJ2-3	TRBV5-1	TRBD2	ASSLWTSGGPSTDTQY
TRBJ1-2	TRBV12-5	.	ASGPPPSPGIYGYT
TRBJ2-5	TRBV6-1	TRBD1	ASSGLVTGGKETQY
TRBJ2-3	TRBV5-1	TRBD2	ASSLAWSSGTTDTQY
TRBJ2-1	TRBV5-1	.	ASSLVGAGNNEQF
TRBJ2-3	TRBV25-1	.	ASSEFPTDTQY
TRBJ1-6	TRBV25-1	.	ASSLEWSGSPLH
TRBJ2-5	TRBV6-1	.	ASSEVWTAQETQY
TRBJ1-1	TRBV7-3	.	ASSLNTNTEAF
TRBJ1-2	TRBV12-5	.	ASGLEGVYGYT
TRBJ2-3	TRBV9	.	ASSVEAGGTDTQY
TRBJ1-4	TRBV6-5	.	ASSGRGSGEKLF
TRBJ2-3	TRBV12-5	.	ASGLGQYTDTQY
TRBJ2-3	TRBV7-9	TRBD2	ASSFGSSGGLSDTQY
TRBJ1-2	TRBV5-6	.	ASSEGGDTYGYT
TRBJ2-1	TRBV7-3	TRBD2	ASSLKGLAGASHINEQF